The present entry profiles one T cell receptor (beta chain) with its context. The data originate from a study of technical replicates of blood from a handful of donors. Germline-derived CDR1 and CDR2 are LNHDA and SQIVND (reference sequence). This CDR3 region has 19 residues. V lost 7 bases and J lost 0, with 25 bases in between. TCRdb keeps only in-frame clones here, not all; method: immunoSEQ multiplex PCR. This table holds about 88,000 clones, roughly 90% found once. The gene calls are TRBV19 and TRBJ1-5; perhaps TRBD1 as D (6 bases). What was sequenced was T cells isolated from PBMCs. The origin of this receptor is a human donor in good health. The DNA of the CDR3 is TGTGCCAGTATCAAGACAGGTGGAAAAGAAGGTTATAGCAATCAGCCCCAGCATTTT. Translation gives CASIKTGGKEGYSNQPQHF.